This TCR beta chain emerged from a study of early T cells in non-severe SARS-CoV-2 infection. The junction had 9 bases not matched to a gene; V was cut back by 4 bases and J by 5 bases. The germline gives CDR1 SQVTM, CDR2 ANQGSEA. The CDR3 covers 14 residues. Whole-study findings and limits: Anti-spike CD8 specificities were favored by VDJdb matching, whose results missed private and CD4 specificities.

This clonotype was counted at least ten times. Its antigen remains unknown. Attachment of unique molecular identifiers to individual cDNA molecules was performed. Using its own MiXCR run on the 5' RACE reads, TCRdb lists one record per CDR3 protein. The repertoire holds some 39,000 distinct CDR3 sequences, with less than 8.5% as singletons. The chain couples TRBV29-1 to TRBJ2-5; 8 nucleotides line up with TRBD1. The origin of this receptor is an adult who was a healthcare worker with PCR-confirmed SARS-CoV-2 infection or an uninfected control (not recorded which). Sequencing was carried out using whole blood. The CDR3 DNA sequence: TGCAGCGTTGGTCAGGGGGCGATGATGGAGACCCAGTACTTC. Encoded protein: CSVGQGAMMETQYF.